Included here is one T cell receptor beta chain sequence, with context. This sample was included in a study of blood T cell repertoires in COVID-19. Background on the study: The United States, Italy and Spain were the sources of the acute and convalescent COVID-19 samples.

Original analysis: Amplification of reference gene primers was used by the study to estimate nucleated cell counts. The method was immunoSEQ multiplex PCR; TCRdb's version includes in-frame clones alone and lacks a portion of them. That table gives V, J and clone size, and the DNA gave D and trimming. Counted here are about 310,000 clones, around 86% occurring once; the ten biggest clones make up 1%. From germline, CDR1 is KGHDR and CDR2 SFDVKD. The CDR3 is 17 residues long. The junction had 7 bases not matched to a gene; V was cut back by 3 bases and J by 6 bases. The specimen sequenced was peripheral blood. The TCR originated in a man aged 45 to 65 with active or convalescent COVID-19. The rearrangement joins TRBV24-1 to TRBJ2-2, with 12 bases identical to TRBD1. CDR3: CATSDPEGTGGSGELFF. As DNA, the CDR3 is TGTGCCACCAGTGATCCGGAAGGGACAGGGGGCTCCGGGGAGCTGTTTTTT.